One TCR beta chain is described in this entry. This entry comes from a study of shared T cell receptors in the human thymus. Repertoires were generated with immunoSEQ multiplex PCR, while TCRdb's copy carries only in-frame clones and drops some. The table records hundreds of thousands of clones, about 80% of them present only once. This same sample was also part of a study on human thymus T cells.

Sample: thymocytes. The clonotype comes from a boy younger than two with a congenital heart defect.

The CDR3 sequence is CSATEAEAYEQYF. The DNA of the CDR3 is TGCAGCGCCACTGAGGCAGAAGCCTACGAGCAGTACTTC. The genes are TRBV29-1 and TRBJ2-7; D is undetermined. Germline lookup yields CDR1 SQVTM and CDR2 ANQGSEA. Trimming removed 7 bases at V and 2 bases at J, with 15 bases between. This CDR3 spans 13 amino acids.